This T cell receptor beta chain comes out of a study of vaccination and CD4 T cells after COVID-19. This clonotype was found a few times. Its antigen is as yet unknown. The V gene's germline CDR1 is DFQATT and CDR2 SNEGSKA (reference sequence). Trimming took 4 bases from V and 4 from J, leaving 22 bases between them. The CDR3 sequence is 16 residues long. The treatment was: roughly 10-day PBMC culture with coronavirus spike peptide pools or control peptides (ViraFEST assay). Sequencing of the DNA from cultured CD4+ T cells was carried out with the Oncomine TCR Beta short-read assay. TCRdb passed the PCR reads through MiXCR, listing each CDR3 protein once. The sample contains 5,800 or so distinct CDR3 sequences, approximately 71% of which appear only once.

This receptor was taken from a human donor who had recovered from COVID-19. The chain carries TRBV20-1 and TRBJ1-2, with a possible D match to TRBD1 (6 bases). Material: CD4+ T cells from blood, cultured in vitro. The CDR3 loop reads CSAKNPNLLGGYGYTF. The CDR3 coding sequence is TGCAGTGCTAAAAACCCTAATTTATTAGGGGGCTATGGCTACACCTTC.